One and the same sample provided the 16 T cell receptor beta chains below, sequenced in a study of T cells in Graves' hyperthyroidism and ophthalmopathy. Using RNA transcripts as the source, TCR beta CDR3 regions were amplified. TCR CDR3 underwent first-round RT-PCR with the HTBI primer set. One entry per CDR3 protein, called by TCRdb with MiXCR from the multiplex PCR reads. The table records roughly 630,000 distinct CDR3 sequences, less than 20% of them present only once. The sample comprised blood. The receptor set was obtained from a woman aged 25 to 39 with Graves' hyperthyroidism.

This clonotype was counted a few times. An end of the junction differs from the germline gene, which may be a read error. The chain uses TRBV28 and TRBJ2-7; 9 positions match TRBD2. Germline V CDR1 and CDR2: MDHEN, SYDVKM. CDR3 size: 11 residues. Here the CDR3 DNA reads TGTGCCAGTAGCGGGAGCTACGAGCAGCACTTC. It codes for CASSGSYEQHF.

This clonotype was counted many times. In nucleotides, the CDR3 is TGCAGTGCTAGAGGGCGGCTACTGGAGCAGTACTTC. Encoded protein: CSARGRLLEQYF. The chain has TRBV20-1 and TRBJ2-7; no reliable D call. The V end lost 1 base, the J end lost 7 bases, and 11 bases lay between the germline ends. The V gene's germline CDR1 is DFQATT and CDR2 SNEGSKA (reference sequence). The CDR3 consists of 12 residues.

This clonotype was recorded at least ten times. This rearrangement joins TRBV7-2 to TRBJ2-2; a possible D gene is TRBD1 (6 bases). The length of the CDR3 is 15 residues. V was cut by 5 bases and J by 7 bases, with 17 bases left in between. From germline, CDR1 is SGHTA and CDR2 FQGNSA. The CDR3 is CASSPHREPSGELFF. In nucleotides, the CDR3 is TGTGCCAGCAGCCCCCACAGGGAGCCGAGCGGGGAGCTGTTTTTT.

This clonotype was detected many times. This chain links TRBV11-2 with TRBJ2-3; perhaps TRBD2 as D (5 bases). Trimming cost V 1 base and J 3 bases, with 8 bases left between them. Germline V gives CDR1 SGHAT, CDR2 FQNNGV. This CDR3 is built from 14 residues. CDR3 amino acids: CASSLGRTTDTQYF. DNA of the CDR3: TGTGCCAGCAGCTTAGGGAGGACGACAGATACGCAGTATTTT. The entire variable domain, with the rest obtained from reference TRBV11-2 and TRBJ2-3, is as follows: EAGVAQSPRYKIIEKRQSVAFWCNPISGHATLYWYQQILGQGPKLLIQFQNNGVVDDSQLPKDRFSAERLKGVDSTLKIQPAKLEDSAVYLCASSLGRTTDTQYFGPGTRLTVL.

This clonotype was counted many times. V and J are TRBV5-1 and TRBJ2-3; a possible D gene is TRBD2 (6 bases). The CDR3 is 15 amino acids. V shed 4 bases and J shed 0 bases, with 12 bases lying between them. CDR1 and CDR2 from the germline V gene are SGHRS and YFSETQ. CDR3 sequence reads: CASSPGLTSTDTQYF. The CDR3 DNA sequence: TGCGCCAGCAGCCCTGGACTAACGAGCACAGATACGCAGTATTTT.

This clonotype has a count of ten or more. The CDR3 DNA follows: TGCAGCGTGACCCCTAGACCCGATTACAATGAGCAGTTCTTC. Its translation: CSVTPRPDYNEQFF. The chain combines TRBV29-1 with TRBJ2-1; D unclear. CDR3 length equals 14 residues. V lost 6 bases, J lost 4 bases, and 16 bases lay in between. Per the germline V gene, CDR1 is SQVTM and CDR2 is ANQGSEA.

This clonotype was counted a few times. The genes are TRBV24-1 and TRBJ2-1; 10 positions agree with TRBD2. The CDR3 consists of 16 residues. Germline CDR1 and CDR2: KGHDR and SFDVKD. Germline trimming cut 4 bases from V and 4 bases from J; bases unmatched to any gene: 6. CDR3 nucleotide sequence: TGTGCCACCAGTGACCAAAGACTAGCGGGTTACAATGAGCAGTTCTTC. Translation gives CATSDQRLAGYNEQFF.

This clonotype occurred many times. The V gene is TRBV20-1, the J gene TRBJ2-5; D unclear. The V gene's germline CDR1 is DFQATT and CDR2 SNEGSKA (reference sequence). This CDR3 has 13 residues. V was pared by 0 bases and J by 4 bases, with 9 bases between. The CDR3 nucleotides are TGCAGTGCTAGAGACGGCAGGCTAGAGACCCAGTACTTC. Translated, it gives CSARDGRLETQYF.

This clonotype has at least ten counts. The V call is TRBV18, the J call TRBJ2-1; a possible D gene is TRBD2 (5 bases). This CDR3 is built from 15 residues. Germline loops: CDR1 KGHSH, CDR2 LQKENI. The germline V and J ends were trimmed by 0 bases and 5 bases, with 11 bases remaining between them. The CDR3 is CASSPPLGLDNEQFF. CDR3 sequence (DNA): TGTGCCAGCTCACCACCGCTTGGACTCGACAATGAGCAGTTCTTC. Complete variable domain (other parts from reference TRBV18 and TRBJ2-1): NAGVMQNPRHLVRRRGQEARLRCSPMKGHSHVYWYRQLPEEGLKFMVYLQKENIIDESGMPKERFSAEFPKEGPSILRIQQVVRGDSAAYFCASSPPLGLDNEQFFGPGTRLTVL.

V and J are TRBV10-3 and TRBJ2-2, with D possibly being TRBD2 (7 bases). CDR3 size: 16 residues. The V end lost 4 bases, the J end lost 0 bases, and 12 bases lay between the germline ends. Germline CDR1 ENHRY, CDR2 SYGVKD. CDR3 nucleotide sequence: TGTGCCATCAGTGGGGGGGGCTCTTCGAACACCGGGGAGCTGTTTTTT. Residues: CAISGGGSSNTGELFF.

This sequence joins TRBV10-3 and TRBJ2-1, with 10 nucleotides matching TRBD1. The CDR3 is made up of 16 amino acids. Germline V gene lookup returns CDR1 ENHRY and CDR2 SYGVKD. J was trimmed by 6 bases and V by 6 bases; bases with no gene match: 11. The CDR3 nucleotides read TGTGCCATCAGAGACGACAGGGGGCGTTTGATCAATGAGCAGTTCTTC. It yields the protein CAIRDDRGRLINEQFF.

V and J are TRBV11-1 and TRBJ2-1; 8 positions agree with TRBD2. Germline CDR1 reads SGHAT; CDR2 reads FQDESV (reference sequence). V shed 8 bases and J 4 bases; nucleotides not matched to a gene: 13. The CDR3 length is 16 residues. The CDR3 DNA reads TGTGCCAGCGAACAGGGATCGGGGGGGTCATACAATGAGCAGTTCTTC. Its protein is CASEQGSGGSYNEQFF.

There are a few counts of this clonotype. The CDR3 sequence: CSVATGFEQFF. The CDR3, as DNA: TGCAGCGTTGCGACAGGGTTCGAGCAGTTCTTC. The rearrangement links TRBV29-1 to TRBJ2-1; 7 bases are shared with TRBD1. Germline values: CDR1 SQVTM, CDR2 ANQGSEA. This CDR3 is 11 amino acids long. Trimming at V came to 4 bases and at J to 10 bases, leaving 4 bases not matched to a gene.

The rearrangement joins TRBV7-9 to TRBJ2-3; D is perhaps TRBD1 (6 bases). Trimming shortened V by 4 bases and J by 1 base, and 15 bases separated the two germline ends. CDR1 is SEHNR, CDR2 FQNEAQ, per germline (reference sequence). This CDR3 is built from 16 residues. The CDR3 bases are TGTGCCAGCAGCTCACCTGTGACAGGCCGCACAGATACGCAGTATTTT. The encoded protein is CASSSPVTGRTDTQYF. The full variable domain, rest sourced from reference TRBV7-9 and TRBJ2-3, is DTGVSQNPRHKITKRGQNVTFRCDPISEHNRLYWYRQTLGQGPEFLTYFQNEAQLEKSRLLSDRFSAERPKGSFSTLEIQRTEQGDSAMYLCASSSPVTGRTDTQYFGPGTRLTVL.

This clonotype was observed a handful of times. This rearrangement joins TRBV6-1 to TRBJ2-1; 7 bases are shared with TRBD1. Germline CDR1 MNHNS, CDR2 SASEGT. The junction had 8 bases not matched to a gene; V was cut back by 3 bases and J by 9 bases. CDR3 length: 14 amino acids. CDR3 protein: CASSERYRGFEQFF. The CDR3 coding sequence is TGTGCCAGCAGTGAGAGATACAGGGGATTTGAGCAGTTCTTC.

This clonotype was counted a few times. The chain links TRBV10-2 to TRBJ1-2; perhaps TRBD1 as D (6 bases). CDR3 length: 13 amino acids. Trimming took off 6 bases at V and 4 bases at J, with 12 bases between the two ends. Germline CDR1 is WSHSY and CDR2 is SAAADI. The CDR3 loop is CASSATGIYGYTF. CDR3 bases: TGCGCCAGCAGCGCTACAGGGATCTATGGCTACACCTTC.